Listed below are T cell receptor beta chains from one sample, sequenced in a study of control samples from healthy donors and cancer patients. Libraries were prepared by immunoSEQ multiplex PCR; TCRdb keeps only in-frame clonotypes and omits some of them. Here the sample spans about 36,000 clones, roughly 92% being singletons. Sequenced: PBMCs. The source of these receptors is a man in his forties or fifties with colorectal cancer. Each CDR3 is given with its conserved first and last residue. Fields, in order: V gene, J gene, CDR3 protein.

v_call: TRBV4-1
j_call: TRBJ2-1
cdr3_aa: CASRHERAPNNEQFF

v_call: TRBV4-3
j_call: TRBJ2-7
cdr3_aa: CASSRAGASYEQYF

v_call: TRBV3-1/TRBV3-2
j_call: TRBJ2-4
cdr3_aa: CASSQAPGLAKNIQYF

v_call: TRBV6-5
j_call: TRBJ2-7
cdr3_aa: CASSYVQGQTYEQYF

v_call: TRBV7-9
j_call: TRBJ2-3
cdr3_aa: CASSKENGKTQYF

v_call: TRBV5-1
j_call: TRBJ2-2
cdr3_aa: CASSLLSGELFF

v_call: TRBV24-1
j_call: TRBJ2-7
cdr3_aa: CATSDGGRGDEQYF

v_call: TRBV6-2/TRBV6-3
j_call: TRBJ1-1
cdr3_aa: CASSYSPGTGVSTEAFF

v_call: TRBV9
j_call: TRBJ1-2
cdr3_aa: CASSVEGGAGYTF

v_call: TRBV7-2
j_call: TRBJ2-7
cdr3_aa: CASSGGGGPNTYEQYF

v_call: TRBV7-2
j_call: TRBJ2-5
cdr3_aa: CASSSFARGGRETQYF

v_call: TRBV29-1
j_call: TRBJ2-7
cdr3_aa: CSVEGGTGGARQYF

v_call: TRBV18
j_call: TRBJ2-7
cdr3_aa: CASSPPSRGGNYEQYF

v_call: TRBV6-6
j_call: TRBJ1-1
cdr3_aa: CASILDRRENTEAFF

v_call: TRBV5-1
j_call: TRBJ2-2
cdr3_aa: CASSFSSPMDRGSAGELFF

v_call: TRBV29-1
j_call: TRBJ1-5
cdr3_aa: CSVSGTDQPQHF

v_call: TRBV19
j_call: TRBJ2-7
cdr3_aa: CASSISPPWDRGYEQYF

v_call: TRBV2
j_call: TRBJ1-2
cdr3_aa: CASSEVPEGYTF

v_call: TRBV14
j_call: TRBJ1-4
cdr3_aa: CASSHRQGAIATNEKLFF

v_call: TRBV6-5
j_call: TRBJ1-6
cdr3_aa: CASRASSYNSPLHF

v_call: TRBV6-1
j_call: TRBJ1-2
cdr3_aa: CASSEQGYGYTF

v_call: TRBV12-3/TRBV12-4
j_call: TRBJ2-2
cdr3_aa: CASKTNTGELFF

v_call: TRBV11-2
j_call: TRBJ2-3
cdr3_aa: CASSLRWGATDTQYF

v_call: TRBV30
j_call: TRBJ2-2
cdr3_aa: CAWSSQAIGELFF

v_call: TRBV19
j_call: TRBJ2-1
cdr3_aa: CASSSGGLGENEQFF

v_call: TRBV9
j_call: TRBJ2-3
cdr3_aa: CASSARGGDTQYF

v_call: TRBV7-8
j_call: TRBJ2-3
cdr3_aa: CASSLGQTPTDTQYF

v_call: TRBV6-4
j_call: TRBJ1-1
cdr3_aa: CASVKAKTKEAFF

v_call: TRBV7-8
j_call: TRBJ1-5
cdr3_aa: CASSLVSREDQPQHF

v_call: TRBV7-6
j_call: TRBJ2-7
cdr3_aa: CASSLSWTGGHEQYF